The 30 T cell receptor beta chains below come from one sample, sequenced in a study of CD8 T cells in Susac syndrome. After extraction with the RNeasy kit, about 0.5 to 1 ug of the RNA was reverse transcribed using random hexamers. One entry per CDR3 protein, called by TCRdb with MiXCR from the immunoSEQ multiplex PCR reads. The sample contains 200,000 or so distinct CDR3 sequences, nearly 97% of which appear only once. Sequencing used CD4+ T cells from PBMCs. These TCRs come from a human donor with Susac syndrome.

This chain uses TRBV20-1 with TRBJ1-4; 7 nucleotides match TRBD1. The CDR3 length is 13 residues. V shed 5 bases and J 4 bases; nucleotides not matched to a gene: 4. In germline, CDR1 is DFQATT, CDR2 SNEGSKA (reference sequence). The CDR3 here is CSASTGINEKLFF. The CDR3 region has the DNA TGCAGTGCTTCGACAGGGATTAATGAAAAACTGTTTTTT.

This chain uses TRBV7-2 with TRBJ2-6; 10 positions agree with TRBD1. V gave up 6 bases and J gave up 0 bases; unmatched junction bases: 5. The germline V gene encodes CDR1 SGHTA and CDR2 FQGNSA. The CDR3 runs 17 residues. CDR3 sequence (DNA): TGTGCCAGCAGACGGGACAGGGGATTCTCTGGGGCCAACGTCCTGACTTTC. Protein product: CASRRDRGFSGANVLTF.

This chain joins TRBV20-1 and TRBJ2-7, with TRBD1 identical over 8 bases. The CDR3 loop spans 16 amino acids. The ends lost 0 bases at V and 5 bases at J; junction bases unmatched: 12. Per the germline V gene, CDR1 is DFQATT and CDR2 is SNEGSKA (reference sequence). The CDR3 sequence is CSARDPRTGPRDEQYF. For the CDR3, the DNA is TGCAGTGCTAGAGATCCCCGGACAGGGCCTAGGGACGAGCAGTACTTC.

This clonotype was recorded only once. The chain carries TRBV12-3 or TRBV12-4 and TRBJ2-1; 7 bases are shared with TRBD2. The V segment lost 3 bases and the J segment 5 bases; nucleotides outside the gene matches: 7. This CDR3 is 15 amino acids long. CDR3 sequence: CASSFWGGIDNEQFF. The CDR3, as DNA: TGTGCCAGCAGTTTCTGGGGGGGTATTGACAATGAGCAGTTCTTC.

V usage is TRBV5-1 and J usage is TRBJ2-1; D unclear. The length of the CDR3 is 14 residues. The germline V gene encodes CDR1 SGHRS and CDR2 YFSETQ. Trimming cost V 0 bases and J 6 bases, with 10 bases left between them. The CDR3 loop reads CASSLDSGPNEQFF. As DNA, the CDR3 is TGCGCCAGCAGCTTGGACTCCGGGCCCAATGAGCAGTTCTTC.

The chain couples TRBV7-8 to TRBJ1-5; 8 nucleotides match TRBD1. The CDR3 totals 13 residues. Germline lookup yields CDR1 SGHVS and CDR2 FQNEAQ. J gave up 11 bases and V 1 base, and 4 bases lay outside the gene matches. The DNA of the CDR3 is TGTGCCAGCAGCTTAGGGACAGGGAGAGCCCAGCATTTT. Residues: CASSLGTGRAQHF.

The gene calls are TRBV6-4 and TRBJ2-7; D might be TRBD2 (6 bases). The V gene's germline CDR1 is MRHNA and CDR2 SNTAGT. V was pared by 11 bases and J by 3 bases, with 17 bases between. The CDR3 covers 13 residues. The CDR3 nucleotides read TGTGCCTTTTCTAGCGATCCAAGCTACGAGCAGTACTTC. Translation: CAFSSDPSYEQYF.

This chain joins TRBV2 and TRBJ2-2; D is perhaps TRBD2 (6 bases). CDR3 length equals 13 residues. Germline lookup yields CDR1 SNHLY and CDR2 FYNNEI. Trimming took off 7 bases at V and 6 bases at J, with 12 bases between the two ends. The CDR3 DNA follows: TGTGCCAGCATAAGACTAGTTCCCGGGGAGCTGTTTTTT. Its translation: CASIRLVPGELFF.

V and J are TRBV12-3 or TRBV12-4 and TRBJ2-3; maybe TRBD2 (6 bases). This CDR3 has 15 amino acids. V was pared by 5 bases and J by 2 bases, with 14 bases between. DNA of the CDR3: TGTGCCAGCAGTCGAACCGGGGGTTCCACAGATACGCAGTATTTT. It specifies CASSRTGGSTDTQYF.

The chain has TRBV10-3 and TRBJ1-1, with TRBD1 matching 7 bases. This CDR3 has 13 residues. The germline gives CDR1 ENHRY, CDR2 SYGVKD. The J segment lost 8 bases and the V segment lost 7 bases, leaving 10 bases of the junction unmatched. The CDR3 DNA sequence: TGTGCCATCAATAAAAGGACAGGCCCCGAAGCTTTCTTT. Translation gives CAINKRTGPEAFF.

CDR3 protein: CASSLLGLNGYTF. The CDR3 nucleotides read TGTGCCAGCAGTTTACTGGGTTTGAATGGCTACACCTTC. The chain links TRBV28 to TRBJ1-2; D uncertain. Germline V gives CDR1 MDHEN, CDR2 SYDVKM. The CDR3 sequence is 13 residues long. V was pared by 2 bases and J by 6 bases, with 10 bases between.

CDR3 coding DNA: TGTGCCTGCACAGGAAACTATGGCTACACCTTC. Translation gives CACTGNYGYTF. J is TRBJ1-2 and V is TRBV30; D is possibly TRBD1 (5 bases). The CDR3 has 11 amino acids. Germline assignment: CDR1 GTSNPN and CDR2 SVGIG (reference sequence). Between the trimmed V and J ends, which lost 6 bases and 2 bases, there was a span of 7 bases.

The V call is TRBV29-1, the J call TRBJ2-7, with 13 positions matching TRBD2. Germline CDR1 SQVTM, CDR2 ANQGSEA. The CDR3 totals 13 residues. Germline trimming cut 4 bases from V and 7 bases from J; bases unmatched to any gene: 4. The CDR3 sequence is CSVGLAGGGEQYF. As DNA, the CDR3 is TGCAGCGTTGGACTAGCGGGGGGTGGGGAGCAGTACTTC.

CDR3 region: CAGDRGPTPTEAFF. The CDR3 DNA follows: TGTGCCGGGGACAGGGGGCCGACACCCACTGAAGCTTTCTTT. The gene calls are TRBV30 and TRBJ1-1; 12 bases are shared with TRBD1. CDR1 and CDR2 from the germline V gene are GTSNPN and SVGIG (reference sequence). V lost 8 bases to trimming and J lost 4 bases; unmatched junction nucleotides: 8. The CDR3 has 14 residues.

The chain is built from TRBV20-1 and TRBJ2-7; D perhaps matches TRBD1 (5 bases). The V gene's germline CDR1 is DFQATT and CDR2 SNEGSKA (reference sequence). Trimming pared 6 bases from V and 3 bases from J, leaving 15 bases between. The CDR3 consists of 13 residues. The CDR3 is CSAAGPSDYEQYF. CDR3 DNA sequence: TGCAGTGCCGCAGGGCCCTCCGACTACGAGCAGTACTTC.

V is TRBV2 and J is TRBJ2-5; D is unresolved. Germline V CDR1 and CDR2: SNHLY, FYNNEI. This CDR3 has 12 residues. The V gene lost 4 bases and the J gene lost 1 base, with 4 bases spanning the gap. The CDR3 sequence: CASSVFQETQYF. DNA of the CDR3: TGTGCCAGCAGTGTTTTCCAAGAGACCCAGTACTTC.

This chain's CDR3 is CASVDPPARRAGLNTEAFF. The CDR3 nucleotides are TGTGCCAGCGTGGATCCCCCCGCCAGACGGGCAGGGCTGAACACTGAAGCTTTCTTT. The J gene is TRBJ1-1, the V gene TRBV6-2 or TRBV6-3; possibly TRBD1 for D (5 bases). Between the trimmed V and J ends, which lost 8 bases and 0 bases, there was a span of 28 bases. The length of the CDR3 is 19 residues. Germline CDR1 reads MNHEY; CDR2 reads SVGEGT.

The V and J genes are TRBV24-1 and TRBJ1-1, with no clear D. Germline CDR1 is KGHDR and CDR2 is SFDVKD. Trimming took 4 bases from V and 3 from J, leaving 14 bases between them. There are 15 residues in the CDR3. CDR3 in DNA: TGTGCCACCAGTGAGCCGGACTTTGGCTACACTGAAGCTTTCTTT. The encoded protein is CATSEPDFGYTEAFF.

This clonotype was seen once. The chain combines TRBV7-2 with TRBJ2-2; no clear D gene. Trimming shortened V by 4 bases and J by 5 bases, and 14 bases separated the two germline ends. This CDR3 contains 15 residues. The V gene's germline CDR1 is SGHTA and CDR2 FQGNSA. The CDR3 bases are TGTGCCAGCAGCTCCCTCCTGAGAGGTACCGGGGAGCTGTTTTTT. It specifies CASSSLLRGTGELFF.

The genes are TRBV3-1 and TRBJ1-1; D possibly corresponds to TRBD1 (6 bases). V was clipped by 8 bases and J by 6 bases, with 19 bases between them. Germline lookup yields CDR1 LGHDT and CDR2 YNNKEL (reference sequence). The length of the CDR3 is 14 residues. CDR3 coding DNA: TGTGCCAGCCGCTACGGGGCAGGGGAATCTGAAGCTTTCTTT. It encodes CASRYGAGESEAFF.

The V call is TRBV24-1, the J call TRBJ2-3; D may be TRBD1 (6 bases). The V end lost 3 bases, the J end lost 4 bases, and 13 bases lay between the germline ends. Germline lookup yields CDR1 KGHDR and CDR2 SFDVKD. The CDR3 runs 15 residues. CDR3 residues: CATSDRSTGPDTQYF. Here the CDR3 DNA reads TGTGCCACCAGTGATCGCTCTACAGGGCCAGATACGCAGTATTTT.

The chain uses TRBV7-9 and TRBJ2-6, with no clear D. Germline V lookup: CDR1 SEHNR, CDR2 FQNEAQ (reference sequence). The CDR3 sequence is 16 residues long. With 5 bases removed from V and 5 bases from J, the gap between germline ends came to 16 bases. This chain's CDR3 is CASSALTITRANVLTF. The CDR3 DNA reads TGTGCCAGCAGCGCACTGACCATAACGAGGGCCAACGTCCTGACTTTC.

This chain links TRBV5-1 with TRBJ2-5; D is ambiguous. Germline V gene sequence: CDR1 SGHRS, CDR2 YFSETQ. V lost 0 bases and J lost 5, with 11 bases in between. The CDR3 totals 14 residues. CDR3 amino acids: CASSLGAGVETQYF. The CDR3 region has the DNA TGCGCCAGCAGCTTGGGGGCAGGCGTCGAGACCCAGTACTTC.

The table lists this clonotype with a count of one. V usage is TRBV7-9 and J usage is TRBJ2-7; TRBD1 matches at 8 bases. Per germline, CDR1 SEHNR and CDR2 FQNEAQ (reference sequence). This CDR3 spans 15 amino acids. Losses at the gene ends were 2 bases for V and 4 bases for J; bases not matched to a gene: 7. In nucleotides, the CDR3 is TGTGCCAGCAGCTTATCCGGACAGGGTGAATACGAGCAGTACTTC. This translates into CASSLSGQGEYEQYF.

This rearrangement joins TRBV5-6 to TRBJ2-4; tentatively, D is TRBD2 (6 bases). Deletions cut 4 bases from V and 6 bases from J, with 20 bases between. Germline V gene sequence: CDR1 SGHDT, CDR2 YYEEEE. The CDR3 has 16 amino acids. This chain's CDR3 is CASSPGGPALGNIQYF. Written as DNA, the CDR3 is TGTGCCAGCAGCCCCGGGGGACCCGCTTTAGGAAACATTCAGTACTTC. Based on the CDR3 plus reference TRBV5-6 and TRBJ2-4, the full variable domain is DAGVTQSPTHLIKTRGQQVTLRCSPKSGHDTVSWYQQALGQGPQFIFQYYEEEERQRGNFPDRFSGHQFPNYSSELNVNALLLGDSALYLCASSPGGPALGNIQYFGAGTRLSVL.

V usage is TRBV20-1 and J usage is TRBJ2-1; TRBD2 agrees at 9 bases. The germline CDR1 and CDR2 sequences are DFQATT and SNEGSKA (reference sequence). Trimming removed 4 bases from V and 2 bases from J; junction bases left unmatched: 6. This CDR3 comprises 15 residues. Written as DNA, the CDR3 is TGCAGTGCTATTCCGACTAGCGGCACCTACAATGAGCAGTTCTTC. Its translation is CSAIPTSGTYNEQFF.

V is TRBV5-1 and J is TRBJ1-2; 9 bases align to TRBD1. Germline V gives CDR1 SGHRS, CDR2 YFSETQ. V trimming: 4 bases; J trimming: 2 bases; junction bases outside the gene matches: 9. The CDR3 is 16 amino acids. CDR3 region: CASSQVPGQGNYGYTF. For the CDR3, the DNA is TGCGCCAGCAGCCAAGTCCCGGGACAGGGAAACTATGGCTACACCTTC.

The V and J genes are TRBV12-3 or TRBV12-4 and TRBJ2-1; maybe TRBD2 (5 bases). Trimming removed 5 bases at V and 9 bases at J, with 8 bases between. CDR3 length equals 11 residues. The CDR3 spells CASSLGVEQFF. The CDR3 DNA reads as TGTGCCAGCAGTCTCGGGGTTGAGCAGTTCTTC.

The genes are TRBV5-6 and TRBJ2-4; TRBD2 agrees at 8 bases. Trimming took 4 bases from V and 8 from J; bases not matched to a gene: 11. The CDR3 is 15 residues long. Germline V gene sequence: CDR1 SGHDT, CDR2 YYEEEE. The CDR3 sequence is CASSASGTRIYIQYF. CDR3 DNA sequence: TGTGCCAGCAGCGCCTCGGGGACTAGGATATACATTCAGTACTTC.

The gene calls are TRBV18 and TRBJ2-7; D tentatively reads TRBD1 or TRBD2 (5 bases each). This CDR3 comprises 17 residues. The germline CDR1 and CDR2 sequences are KGHSH and LQKENI. Trimming pared 2 bases from V and 7 bases from J, leaving 24 bases between. Written as DNA, the CDR3 is TGTGCCAGCTCACCATTAGCCTTGACAGCCTCTTCGGGGGAGCAGTACTTC. It encodes CASSPLALTASSGEQYF.